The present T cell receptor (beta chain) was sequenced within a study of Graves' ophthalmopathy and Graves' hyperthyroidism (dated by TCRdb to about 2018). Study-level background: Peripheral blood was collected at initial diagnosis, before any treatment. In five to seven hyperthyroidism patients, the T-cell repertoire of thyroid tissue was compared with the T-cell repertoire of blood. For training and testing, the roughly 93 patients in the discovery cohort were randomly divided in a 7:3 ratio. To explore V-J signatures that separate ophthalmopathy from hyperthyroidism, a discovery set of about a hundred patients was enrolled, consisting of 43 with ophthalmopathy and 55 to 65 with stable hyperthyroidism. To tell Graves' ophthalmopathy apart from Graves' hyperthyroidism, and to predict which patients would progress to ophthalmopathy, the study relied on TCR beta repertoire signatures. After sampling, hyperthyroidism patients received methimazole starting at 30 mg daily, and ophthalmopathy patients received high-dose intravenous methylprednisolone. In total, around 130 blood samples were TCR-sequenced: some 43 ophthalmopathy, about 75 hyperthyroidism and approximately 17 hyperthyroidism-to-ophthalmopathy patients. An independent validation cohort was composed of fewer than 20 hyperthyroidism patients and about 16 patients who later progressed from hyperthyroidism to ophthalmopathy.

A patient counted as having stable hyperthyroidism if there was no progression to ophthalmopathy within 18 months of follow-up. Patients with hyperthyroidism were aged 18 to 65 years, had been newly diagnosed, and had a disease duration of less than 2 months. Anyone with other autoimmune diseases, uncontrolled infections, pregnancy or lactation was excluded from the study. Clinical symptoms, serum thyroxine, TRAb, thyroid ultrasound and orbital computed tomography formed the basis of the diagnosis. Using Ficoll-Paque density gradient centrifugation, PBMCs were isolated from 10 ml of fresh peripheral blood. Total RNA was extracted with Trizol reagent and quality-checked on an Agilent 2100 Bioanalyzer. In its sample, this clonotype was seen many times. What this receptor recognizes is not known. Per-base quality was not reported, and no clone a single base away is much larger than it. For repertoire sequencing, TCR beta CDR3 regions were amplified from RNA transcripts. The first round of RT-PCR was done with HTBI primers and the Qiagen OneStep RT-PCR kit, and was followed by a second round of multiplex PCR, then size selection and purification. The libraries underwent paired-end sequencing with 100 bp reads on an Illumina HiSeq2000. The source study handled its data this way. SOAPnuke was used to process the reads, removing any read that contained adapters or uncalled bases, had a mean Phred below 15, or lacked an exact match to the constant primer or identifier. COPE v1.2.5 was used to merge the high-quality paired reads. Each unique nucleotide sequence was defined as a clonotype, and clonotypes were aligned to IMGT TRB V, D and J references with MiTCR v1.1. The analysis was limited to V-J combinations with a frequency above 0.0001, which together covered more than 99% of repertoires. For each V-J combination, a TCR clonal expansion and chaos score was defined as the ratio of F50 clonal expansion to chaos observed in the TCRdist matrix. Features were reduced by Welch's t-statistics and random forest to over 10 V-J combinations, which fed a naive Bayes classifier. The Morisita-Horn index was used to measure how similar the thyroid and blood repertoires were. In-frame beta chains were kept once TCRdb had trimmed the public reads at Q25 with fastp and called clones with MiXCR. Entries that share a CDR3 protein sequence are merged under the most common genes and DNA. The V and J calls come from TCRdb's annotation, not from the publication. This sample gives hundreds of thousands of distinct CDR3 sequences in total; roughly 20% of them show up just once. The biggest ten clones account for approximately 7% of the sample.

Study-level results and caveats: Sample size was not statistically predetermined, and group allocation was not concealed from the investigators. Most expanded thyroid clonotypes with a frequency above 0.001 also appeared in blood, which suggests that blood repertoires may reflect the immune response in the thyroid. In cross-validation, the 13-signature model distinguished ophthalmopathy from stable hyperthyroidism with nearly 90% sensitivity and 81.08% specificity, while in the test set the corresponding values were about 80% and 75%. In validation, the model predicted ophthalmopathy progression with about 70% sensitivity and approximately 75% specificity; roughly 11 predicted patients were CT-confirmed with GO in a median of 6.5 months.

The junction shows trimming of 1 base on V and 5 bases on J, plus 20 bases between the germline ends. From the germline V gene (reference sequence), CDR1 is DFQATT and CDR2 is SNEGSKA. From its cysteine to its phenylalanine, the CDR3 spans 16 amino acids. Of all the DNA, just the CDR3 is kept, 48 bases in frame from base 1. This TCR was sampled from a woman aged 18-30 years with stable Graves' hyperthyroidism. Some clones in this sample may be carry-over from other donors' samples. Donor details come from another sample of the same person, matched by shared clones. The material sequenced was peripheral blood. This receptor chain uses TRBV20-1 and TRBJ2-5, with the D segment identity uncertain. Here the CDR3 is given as CSARGPKRTFGETQYF. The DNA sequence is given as TGCAGTGCTAGAGGTCCCAAGCGTACTTTCGGGGAGACCCAGTACTTC.